This TCR beta chain is from a study of T-cell reconstitution after alpha-beta-depleted transplantation in children. Unique molecular identifiers were used in preparing the TCRbeta library. TCRdb used MiXCR to reprocess the PCR reads, holding one entry per CDR3 protein. This sample has 350,000 to 450,000 distinct CDR3 sequences; just over 20% occur once, and the top ten carry 3.8%. V was clipped by 8 bases and J by 0 bases, with 16 bases between them. CDR3 length equals 15 residues. The material sequenced was PBMCs from the stem cell graft donor, taken from the stem cell graft. The receptor comes from a human donor who donated a stem cell graft to a child with acute myeloid leukemia. V is TRBV12-3 or TRBV12-4 and J is TRBJ1-1, with unresolved D. The DNA of the CDR3 is TGTGCCAGCGCCCAGGTGCCAGTTATGAACACTGAAGCTTTCTTT. Translating it yields CASAQVPVMNTEAFF.